This entry lists 10 T cell receptor beta chains sequenced from one sample in a study of cytomegalovirus exposure and HLA in healthy donors. The PCR contained 60 Vbeta and 13 Jbeta primers. Generated by immunoSEQ multiplex PCR, the TCRdb table keeps only in-frame clones and is missing some. The table records 150,000 or so clones, more than 70% of them present only once. Sample: PBMCs. The receptors originated from a man aged 35-49 years in good health and CMV-seronegative.

With regard to this clone: At one end the junction does not follow the germline gene, possibly because of a read error. The chain combines TRBV6-5 with TRBJ2-7; TRBD2 agrees at 8 bases. Germline V gene lookup returns CDR1 MNHEY and CDR2 SVGAGI. The CDR3 is 16 residues long. Here the CDR3 DNA reads TGTGCCAGCAGTTACCCAAGCGGGGGCCCCTCCAACGAGCAGTACTTC. This gives the protein CASSYPSGGPSNEQYF.

The J gene is TRBJ1-1, the V gene TRBV7-9; D is undetermined. CDR1 is SEHNR and CDR2 is FQNEAQ in the germline V gene (reference sequence). The CDR3 has 15 residues. The ends were cut back, 5 bases at V and 0 bases at J, with 13 bases in the middle. The CDR3 DNA sequence: TGTGCCAGCAGCCCGCCAATAGATATGAACACTGAAGCTTTCTTT. Residues: CASSPPIDMNTEAFF.

The CDR3 coding sequence is TGCAGCGTTGGGGGCAGGGGATTTACAGATACGCAGTATTTT. This codes for CSVGGRGFTDTQYF. The chain carries TRBV29-1 and TRBJ2-3, with TRBD1 as a possible D gene (6 bases). The CDR3 covers 14 residues. Trimming took off 4 bases at V and 3 bases at J, with 14 bases between the two ends. Germline CDR1 reads SQVTM; CDR2 reads ANQGSEA.

The CDR3 reads CASSLAGGPNEQFF. DNA of the CDR3: TGTGCCAGCAGTTTAGCGGGGGGGCCCAATGAGCAGTTCTTC. V usage is TRBV28 and J usage is TRBJ2-1; 9 bases map to TRBD2. CDR1 is MDHEN, CDR2 SYDVKM, per germline. V lost 2 bases, J lost 6 bases, and 2 bases stayed unmatched. The CDR3 has 14 amino acids.

The J gene is TRBJ2-3, the V gene TRBV29-1, with D possibly matching TRBD1 (6 bases). Trimming cost V 4 bases and J 0 bases, with 14 bases left between them. Germline V gives CDR1 SQVTM, CDR2 ANQGSEA. The CDR3 extends over 15 amino acids. The CDR3 spells CSVVLLDRSTDTQYF. CDR3 nucleotide sequence: TGCAGCGTTGTATTGCTCGACAGGAGCACAGATACGCAGTATTTT.

The gene calls are TRBV5-6 and TRBJ2-7, with D possibly being TRBD2 (5 bases). The CDR3 is 12 residues long. CDR1 is SGHDT and CDR2 is YYEEEE in the germline V gene. Between the trimmed V and J ends, which lost 3 bases and 6 bases, there was a span of 10 bases. In DNA form, the CDR3 reads TGTGCCAGCAGCTCCGCGGGTAGCGAGCAGTACTTC. This encodes CASSSAGSEQYF.

Only one count was recorded for this clone. One end of the junction is discordant with germline, which a read error may explain. This rearrangement joins TRBV7-2 to TRBJ2-7; the match to TRBD2 covers 7 bases. CDR3 length: 16 residues. Germline-derived CDR1 and CDR2 are SGHTA and FQGNSA. DNA of the CDR3: TGTGCCAGCAGTCTCATGGGAGGACTAGTTTCCTCCGAGCAGTACTTC. This translates into CASSLMGGLVSSEQYF.

The V and J genes are TRBV6-6 and TRBJ1-2, with 7 bases aligning to TRBD1. Per germline, CDR1 MNHNY and CDR2 SVGAGI (reference sequence). V lost 6 bases and J lost 4; bases outside the gene matches: 2. CDR3 length: 12 residues. As DNA, the CDR3 is TGTGCCAGCAGACAGGGGTTCTATGGCTACACCTTC. Translation: CASRQGFYGYTF.

The J gene is TRBJ1-1, the V gene TRBV18, with D unresolved. The CDR3 sequence is 13 residues long. CDR1 KGHSH and CDR2 LQKENI come from the germline V gene. Trimming took 3 bases from V and 12 from J, leaving 17 bases between them. The CDR3 nucleotides read TGTGCCAGCTCACCTCGGGAGCCGGAAGAGCCTTTCTTT. Translated: CASSPREPEEPFF.

The chain couples TRBV5-6 to TRBJ2-1; tentatively, D is TRBD1 (7 bases). V dropped 3 bases and J dropped 8 bases, with 15 bases sitting between them. CDR3 length: 14 amino acids. CDR1 is SGHDT and CDR2 is YYEEEE in the germline V gene. The CDR3 DNA reads TGTGCCAGCAGCTACTCGACAGGGAGGCATGAGCAGTTCTTC. It encodes CASSYSTGRHEQFF.